Following are 18 T cell receptor beta chains from one sample sequenced in a study of T cell repertoires in cytomegalovirus infection. Via MiXCR, TCRdb re-called the reads, giving one row per CDR3 protein. The sample has about 360,000 distinct CDR3 sequences; around a sixth are singletons. Material: PBMCs. The receptors derive from a human donor in good health (CMV status not recorded). Some clones in this sample may be carry-over from other donors' samples.

This clonotype was counted at least ten times. V is TRBV6-1 and J is TRBJ2-1; TRBD1 matches at 7 bases. The CDR3 is 13 amino acids. Looked up from germline, CDR1 is MNHNS and CDR2 is SASEGT. V lost 7 bases to trimming and J lost 9 bases; unmatched junction nucleotides: 9. DNA of the CDR3: TGTGCCAGCATCGAAGGGGGCGGAGGTGAGCAGTTCTTC. It specifies CASIEGGGGEQFF.

This clonotype was detected a few times. This chain links TRBV19 with TRBJ2-1; D remains unclear. From germline, CDR1 is LNHDA and CDR2 SQIVND (reference sequence). The CDR3 extends over 17 amino acids. V was clipped by 5 bases and J by 0 bases, with 17 bases between them. CDR3 in DNA: TGTGCCAGTAGTTTTTCCGTCGTGGACCACTCCTACAATGAGCAGTTCTTC. Encoded protein: CASSFSVVDHSYNEQFF.

This clonotype was detected only a few times. This chain uses TRBV9 with TRBJ2-1, with 9 bases aligning to TRBD1. CDR3 length: 16 residues. From germline, CDR1 is SGDLS and CDR2 YYNGEE. Trimming took 6 bases from V and 4 from J; bases not matched to a gene: 11. The CDR3 here is CASTGGTGRGYNEQFF. CDR3 nucleotide sequence: TGTGCCAGCACCGGCGGGACAGGGCGGGGGTACAATGAGCAGTTCTTC.

The chain recombines TRBV20-1 with TRBJ1-6; 7 bases agree with TRBD1. There are 16 residues in the CDR3. Germline CDR1 and CDR2: DFQATT and SNEGSKA (reference sequence). V lost 3 bases to trimming and J lost 4 bases; unmatched junction nucleotides: 9. This CDR3 is CSARGPGGQYNSPLHF. As DNA, the CDR3 is TGCAGTGCTAGGGGACCTGGGGGACAGTATAATTCACCCCTCCACTTT.

The chain carries TRBV5-6 and TRBJ2-7; D unresolved. Germline lookup yields CDR1 SGHDT and CDR2 YYEEEE. This CDR3 region has 14 residues. Between the trimmed V and J ends, which lost 4 bases and 6 bases, there was a span of 17 bases. In DNA, the CDR3 is TGTGCCAGCAGCGGCGGCAGGCCTGGCACCGAGCAGTACTTC. Translation gives CASSGGRPGTEQYF.

This clonotype was recorded at least ten times. CDR3 protein: CASSFGNNEKLFF. The DNA for the CDR3 is TGTGCCAGCAGCTTCGGGAATAATGAAAAACTGTTTTTT. The J gene is TRBJ1-4, the V gene TRBV11-2; D is undetermined. Germline values: CDR1 SGHAT, CDR2 FQNNGV. The CDR3 has 13 amino acids. The ends were cut back, 3 bases at V and 4 bases at J, with 6 bases in the middle.

Ten or more counts support this clonotype. The chain recombines TRBV6-2 or TRBV6-3 with TRBJ2-3; D is uncertain. The CDR3 loop spans 14 amino acids. V was pared by 5 bases and J by 5 bases, with 14 bases between. The V gene's germline CDR1 is MNHEY and CDR2 SVGEGT. The CDR3 is CASSPPFGEDTQYF. DNA for the CDR3: TGTGCCAGCAGTCCACCATTCGGAGAAGATACGCAGTATTTT.

The rearrangement links TRBV19 to TRBJ1-4, with 8 bases matching TRBD1. The germline V gene encodes CDR1 LNHDA and CDR2 SQIVND (reference sequence). The CDR3 spans 13 residues. The J segment lost 10 bases and the V segment lost 3 bases, leaving 4 bases of the junction unmatched. The CDR3 spells CASSMDRVGKLFF. CDR3 sequence (DNA): TGTGCCAGTAGTATGGACAGGGTAGGAAAACTGTTTTTT.

This clonotype has at least ten counts. The rearrangement joins TRBV7-6 to TRBJ2-1; D call uncertain. The CDR3 covers 16 residues. Trimming shortened V by 5 bases and J by 3 bases, and 17 bases separated the two germline ends. The germline CDR1 and CDR2 sequences are SGHVS and FNYEAQ. The CDR3 spells CASSGEVDDVYNEQFF. For the CDR3, the DNA is TGTGCCAGCAGCGGTGAGGTGGACGATGTCTACAATGAGCAGTTCTTC.

The chain has TRBV4-3 and TRBJ2-4; possibly TRBD1 for D (5 bases). Germline V gene lookup returns CDR1 LGHNA and CDR2 YSLEER. The CDR3 runs 17 residues. V was shortened by 0 bases and J by 4 bases, with 16 bases between the two germline ends. The CDR3 sequence is CASSQDGAGRRKNIQYF. The CDR3, as DNA: TGCGCCAGCAGCCAAGATGGGGCAGGTAGAAGGAAAAACATTCAGTACTTC.

This clonotype was picked up many times. The chain is built from TRBV12-3 or TRBV12-4 and TRBJ1-2, with unresolved D. CDR3 length: 13 residues. V was pared by 6 bases and J by 6 bases, with 14 bases between. The CDR3 reads CASSPRSRDGYTF. DNA for the CDR3: TGTGCCAGCAGCCCCAGGTCCCGGGATGGCTACACCTTC.

CDR3 in amino acids: CASSPRGPWRNEQFF. In DNA, the CDR3 is TGTGCCAGCAGCCCCCGAGGGCCCTGGAGGAATGAGCAGTTCTTC. This chain joins TRBV14 and TRBJ2-1, with D possibly being TRBD2 (5 bases). The V and J ends lost 4 bases and 7 bases respectively, with 17 bases between them. The V gene's germline CDR1 is SGHDN and CDR2 FVKESK. The CDR3 has 15 amino acids.

This clonotype was counted at least ten times. The genes are TRBV7-2 and TRBJ1-3; D may be TRBD1 (5 bases). The CDR3 runs to 15 residues. Germline V gene data show CDR1 as SGHTA and CDR2 as FQGNSA. Trimming removed 6 bases from V and 4 bases from J, with 16 bases in between. The CDR3, as DNA: TGTGCCAGCAGTTATTTGGGGGAGTCCGGAAACACCATATATTTT. Translation: CASSYLGESGNTIYF. Based on the CDR3 plus reference TRBV7-2 and TRBJ1-3, the full variable domain is GAGVSQSPSNKVTEKGKDVELRCDPISGHTALYWYRQSLGQGLEFLIYFQGNSAPDKSGLPSDRFSAERTGGSVSTLTIQRTQQEDSAVYLCASSYLGESGNTIYFGEGSWLTVV.

This clonotype occurred many times. CDR3 sequence reads: CASSPRGRGRNGYTF. The CDR3 DNA sequence: TGTGCCAGCAGCCCAAGGGGCAGGGGAAGGAATGGCTACACCTTC. The rearrangement joins TRBV7-8 to TRBJ1-2; D is possibly TRBD1 (6 bases). V shed 5 bases and J shed 6 bases, with 19 bases lying between them. The length of the CDR3 is 15 residues. The germline V gene encodes CDR1 SGHVS and CDR2 FQNEAQ. Using reference TRBV7-8 and TRBJ1-2 for the parts outside the CDR3, the full variable domain is GAGVSQSPRYKVAKRGQDVALRCDPISGHVSLFWYQQALGQGPEFLTYFQNEAQLDKSGLPSDRFFAERPEGSVSTLKIQRTQQEDSAVYLCASSPRGRGRNGYTFGSGTRLTVV.

The chain is built from TRBV15 and TRBJ1-2, with D unclear. The CDR3 totals 13 residues. V lost 6 bases and J lost 10, with 18 bases in between. Germline CDR1 reads LNHNV; CDR2 reads YYDKDF (reference sequence). The CDR3 bases are TGTGCCACCAGGGACGGGGTCCCGGGCGACTACACCTTC. The encoded protein is CATRDGVPGDYTF. The full variable domain, in which reference TRBV15 and TRBJ1-2 provide the parts outside the CDR3, is DAMVIQNPRYQVTQFGKPVTLSCSQTLNHNVMYWYQQKSSQAPKLLFHYYDKDFNNEADTPDNFQSRRPNTSFCFLDIRSPGLGDTAMYLCATRDGVPGDYTFGSGTRLTVV.

This clonotype occurred once. V and J are TRBV19 and TRBJ2-1, with 7 positions matching TRBD2. V lost 4 bases, J lost 6 bases, and 12 bases stayed unmatched. This CDR3 has 16 amino acids. Looked up from germline, CDR1 is LNHDA and CDR2 is SQIVND (reference sequence). CDR3 bases: TGTGCCAGTAGTACCGAGACTAGCCGGTGGATCAATGAGCAGTTCTTC. It is translated as CASSTETSRWINEQFF.

At least ten counts were recorded for this clonotype. The chain joins TRBV25-1 to TRBJ2-7; D assignment may be TRBD1 or TRBD2 (5 bases each). The V gene's germline CDR1 is MGHDK and CDR2 SYGVNS. Trimming shortened V by 2 bases and J by 9 bases, and 17 bases separated the two germline ends. The CDR3 contains 14 residues. CDR3 region: CASSEGGVQAPQYF. The CDR3 DNA sequence: TGTGCCAGCAGTGAAGGGGGAGTCCAGGCGCCGCAGTACTTC.

The chain uses TRBV12-3 or TRBV12-4 and TRBJ2-1; 11 bases agree with TRBD2. V gave up 7 bases and J gave up 12 bases; unmatched junction bases: 8. The CDR3 covers 13 residues. The chain's CDR3 is CASTVAGGPGQFF. The CDR3 coding sequence is TGTGCCAGCACCGTAGCGGGAGGGCCAGGGCAGTTCTTC.